This T cell receptor beta chain was retrieved from a study of T cell changes during pregnancy in multiple sclerosis. Germline V gene sequence: CDR1 SGHDT, CDR2 YYEEEE. The CDR3 is 15 amino acids. V lost 2 bases to trimming and J lost 2 bases, with 8 bases between them. Profiling relied on immunoSEQ multiplex PCR, and the TCRdb table lists in-frame clones only, not all of them. The sample has tens of thousands of clones; around 91% are singletons. This sequence originates from a female donor in good health, enrolled as a control in a pregnancy study. Sequences were derived from peripheral blood, sampled in the third trimester of pregnancy. The chain links TRBV5-6 to TRBJ2-6; perhaps TRBD1 as D (6 bases). Here the CDR3 reads CASSFRGTGANVLTF. The CDR3 bases are TGTGCCAGCAGCTTTAGGGGGACTGGGGCCAACGTCCTGACTTTC.